This record concerns one T cell receptor (beta chain) sequence. The CDR3 totals 13 residues. The V and J ends lost 7 bases and 8 bases respectively, with 17 bases between them. Germline V CDR1 and CDR2: SNHLY, FYNNEI. The source of the sample is a study of neoadjuvant anti-PD-1 for oral cavity cancer. The table came from immunoSEQ multiplex PCR; TCRdb's copy has only in-frame clones and leaves some out. The sample consists of about 14,000 clones, 55% to 65% of them appearing once. The chain links TRBV2 to TRBJ1-2; a possible D gene is TRBD1 (5 bases). The receptor's source is a person aged 35-79 years with oral cavity squamous cell carcinoma. The sample consisted of PBMCs, taken before nivolumab (anti-PD-1) treatment. CDR3 DNA: TGTGCCAGCACCGCTTGGTACAGGTTAGGCTACACCTTC. This gives the protein CASTAWYRLGYTF.